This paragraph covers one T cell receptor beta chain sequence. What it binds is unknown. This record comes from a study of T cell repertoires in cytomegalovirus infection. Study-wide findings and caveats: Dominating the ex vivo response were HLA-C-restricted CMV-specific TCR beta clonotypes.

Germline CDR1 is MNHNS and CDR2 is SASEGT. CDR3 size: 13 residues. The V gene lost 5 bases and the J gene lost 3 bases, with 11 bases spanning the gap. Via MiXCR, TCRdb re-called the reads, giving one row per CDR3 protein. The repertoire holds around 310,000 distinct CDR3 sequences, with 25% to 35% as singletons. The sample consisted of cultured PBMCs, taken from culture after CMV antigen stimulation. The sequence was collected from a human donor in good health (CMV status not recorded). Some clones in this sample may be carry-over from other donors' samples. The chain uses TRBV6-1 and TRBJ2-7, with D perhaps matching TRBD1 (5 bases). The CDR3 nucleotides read TGTGCCAGCAGTTTCAGGGCCGACTACGAGCAGTACTTC. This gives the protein CASSFRADYEQYF.